This TCR beta chain derives from a study of graft-versus-host responses after intestinal transplantation. Study-level information: Following induction with anti-thymocyte globulin, all recipients were given tacrolimus and steroids for approximately 3 years.

Comment on this clone: Its antigen remains unidentified.

Overall study results and limits: Peak circulating GvH clone levels tracked with early post-transplant HvG declines. GvH clones surfaced in recipient marrow, some emerging earlier in ileum or blood. The study found high graft-versus-host to host-versus-graft clonal ratios in allografts of patients with graft-donor T cell macrochimerism.

The CDR3 loop spans 17 amino acids. The V end was cut by 3 bases, the J end by 5 bases, with 20 bases between. Per the germline V gene, CDR1 is MGHRA and CDR2 is YSYEKL. TCRdb's table, derived via immunoSEQ multiplex PCR, lists solely in-frame clones and lacks some. This sample has 80,000 to 100,000 clones, with less than 95% found just once. Specimen: unstimulated CD8+ T cells sorted from spleen or lymph node cells, collected before transplant. The clonotype originates from a human donor who was the organ donor for an intestinal transplant. V gene TRBV4-1 combines with J gene TRBJ2-1, with a weak D call TRBD2 (5 bases). DNA of the CDR3: TGCGCCAGCAGCCAGACGGAATTGCGGAGGATTCACAATGAGCAGTTCTTC. Amino acid sequence: CASSQTELRRIHNEQFF.